Listed below are T cell receptor beta chains from one sample, sequenced in a study of cytomegalovirus exposure and HLA in healthy donors. Using immunoSEQ multiplex PCR, the repertoire was profiled, and TCRdb retains in-frame clones only, with some absent. The sample has roughly 190,000 clones, around 78% seen once. Sequenced input: PBMCs. The receptors derive from a woman between 25 and 40 years old in good health and CMV-seropositive. CDR3s include the opening cysteine and the closing phenylalanine or tryptophan. Fields, in order: V gene, clone size, J gene, D gene, CDR3 DNA, CDR3 protein. The D gene is left open where the match is weak. Some rows mark clone size as missing; the rest say once, few, many or name a class of expanded clone.

TRBV2,.,TRBJ1-5,.,TGTGCCAGCAGTGAGGACATCAATCAGCCCCAGCATTTT,CASSEDINQPQHF
TRBV28,.,TRBJ1-1,TRBD1,TGTGCCAGCAGTGGGACAGGGGCTCTTGAAGCTTTCTTT,CASSGTGALEAFF
TRBV30,.,TRBJ1-1,.,TGTGCCTGGAAGAGTCGGGGGGACACTGAAGCTTTCTTT,CAWKSRGDTEAFF
TRBV5-6,few,TRBJ1-5,TRBD1,TGTGCCAGCAGCCGTGACAGGGTAGGGCAGCCCCAGCATTTT,CASSRDRVGQPQHF
TRBV5-6,.,TRBJ1-3,.,TGTGCCAGCAGCTTGGCCGAAGGGGCCGGAAACACCATATATTTT,CASSLAEGAGNTIYF
TRBV27,.,TRBJ2-7,.,TGCGCCAGCAGTTTCCGGGAGAGCTCCTACGAGCAGTACTTC,CASSFRESSYEQYF
TRBV5-6,few,TRBJ2-7,.,TGTGCCAGCAGCGGAGAACGACGGGGCGAGCAGTACTTC,CASSGERRGEQYF
TRBV28,few,TRBJ1-2,.,TGTGCCAGCAGCCCAAACTCTAATTCTAACTATGGCTACACCTTC,CASSPNSNSNYGYTF
TRBV28,.,TRBJ2-7,TRBD1,TGTGCCAGCAGAACAGGGGGAAAGATCTACGAGCAGTACTTC,CASRTGGKIYEQYF
TRBV6-5,.,TRBJ2-7,.,TGTGCCAGTTCTTTTGCTATGAGCTCCTACGAGCAGTACTTC,CASSFAMSSYEQYF
TRBV7-8,.,TRBJ2-7,TRBD2,TGTGCCAGCAGCTTAGGGGGGGGGACCGAGCAGTACTTC,CASSLGGGTEQYF
TRBV20-1,once,TRBJ1-2,.,TGCAGTCCCGCCGTCGCGTATGGCTACACCTTC,CSPAVAYGYTF
TRBV4-2,.,TRBJ2-1,TRBD2,TGTGCCAGCAGCCACGGACTAGCGGGGCCTTACAATGAGCAGTTCTTC,CASSHGLAGPYNEQFF
TRBV6-1,.,TRBJ2-7,TRBD1,TGTGCCAGCAGTGGAAAACAGGGGAGCGAGCAGTACTTC,CASSGKQGSEQYF
TRBV5-1,.,TRBJ2-4,TRBD1,TGCGCCAGCAGCCCGGAGGGGACAGGGGGTCTAGCCAAAAACATTCAGTACTTC,CASSPEGTGGLAKNIQYF
TRBV28,.,TRBJ1-4,.,TGTGCCAGCAGTTTGCTTTACCCTTTACTTCAGGACAGCTTTAATGAAAAACTGTTTTTT,CASSLLYPLLQDSFNEKLFF
TRBV7-6,few,TRBJ2-7,TRBD2,TGTGCCAGCAGCTCGGGACTAGCGGCGACCTACGAGCAGTACTTC,CASSSGLAATYEQYF
TRBV29-1,.,TRBJ2-1,TRBD2,TGCAGCGTCCCCCCGACTAGCGGTTTTAGTGAGCAGTTCTTC,CSVPPTSGFSEQFF
TRBV11-3,.,TRBJ2-2,TRBD2,TGTGCCAGCAGCCCGAGCGGGAGAAGTCCCGGGGAGCTGTTTTTT,CASSPSGRSPGELFF
TRBV30,few,TRBJ1-1,TRBD1,TGTGCCTCGGACAGGCTGAACACTGAAGCTTTCTTT,CASDRLNTEAFF
TRBV6-6,.,TRBJ1-1,.,TGTGCCACCTCGACAGCTGCGAACACTGAAGCTTTCTTT,CATSTAANTEAFF
TRBV19,.,TRBJ1-3,.,TGTGCCAGTAGTCCCGCCTGGCAGTCCGGAAACACCATATATTTT,CASSPAWQSGNTIYF
TRBV4-2,.,TRBJ2-1,TRBD1,TGTGCCAGCAGCCCACGTTTAAGGGACAGGGCTTTTGATGAGCAGTTCTTC,CASSPRLRDRAFDEQFF
TRBV6-1,.,TRBJ2-7,.,TGTGCCAGCAGTGAGGGGCTTTCCTACGAGCAGTACTTC,CASSEGLSYEQYF
TRBV7-2,.,TRBJ2-3,TRBD2,TGTGCCAGCAGCTTTAGCGGGGCCGGCGGGTATACGCAGTATTTT,CASSFSGAGGYTQYF
TRBV19,.,TRBJ1-2,TRBD1,TGTGCCAGTAGCGCTACAGGGGGTTCTAACTATGGCTACACCTTC,CASSATGGSNYGYTF
TRBV7-9,.,TRBJ1-1,.,TGTGCCAGCAGCTTAGCCCTCGGGCAGGGATTTGAGAACACTGAAGCTTTCTTT,CASSLALGQGFENTEAFF
TRBV27,.,TRBJ2-1,TRBD1,TGTGCCAGCCCTGAGACCGGGACAGGGGGCTACAATGAGCAGTTCTTC,CASPETGTGGYNEQFF
TRBV18,.,TRBJ1-5,TRBD1,TGTGCCAGCTCGCAGGGGGCAGAGCAGCCCCAGCATTTT,CASSQGAEQPQHF
TRBV9,.,TRBJ2-1,.,TGTGCCAGCAGCCCTACGGGTAGCTCCTACAATGAGCAGTTCTTC,CASSPTGSSYNEQFF
TRBV6-9,.,TRBJ2-7,.,TGTGCCAGCAGTTATTTGGGAGGGGGAAGCCCCTCCTACGAGCAGTACTTC,CASSYLGGGSPSYEQYF
TRBV20-1,.,TRBJ2-2,.,TGCAGTGCCCAGGGCGCCGGGGAGCTGTTTTTT,CSAQGAGELFF
TRBV11-3,.,TRBJ1-1,.,TGTGCCAGCAGACCGCCAAGGGGGATGAACACTGAAGCTTTCTTT,CASRPPRGMNTEAFF
TRBV7-3,few,TRBJ2-3,TRBD2,TGTGCCAGCAGCTCCTCTAGCGGGGGGGCAAATACGCAGTATTTT,CASSSSSGGANTQYF
TRBV28,.,TRBJ2-7,.,TGTGCCAGCAGTTTTGGGGGGAGCCACTACGAGCAGTACTTC,CASSFGGSHYEQYF
TRBV29-1,.,TRBJ2-4,.,TGCAGCGCCCCGGGGGAAACCAAAAACATTCAGTACTTC,CSAPGETKNIQYF